These 20 T cell receptor beta chains came from one sample sequenced in a study of T cell responses to AZD1222 COVID-19 vaccine. Clones were sequenced by immunoSEQ multiplex PCR, and TCRdb holds only the in-frame ones, with some missing. This table holds roughly 99,000 clones, more than 70% found once. Sequenced material: peripheral blood, taken on day 0 of AZD1222 vaccination. These receptors all stem from an adult in good health.

The chain joins TRBV9 to TRBJ1-2; D gene uncertain. V dropped 3 bases and J dropped 7 bases, with 7 bases sitting between them. CDR1 is SGDLS and CDR2 is YYNGEE in the germline V gene. This CDR3 comprises 11 residues. CDR3 in amino acids: CASSDLGGYTF. The DNA of the CDR3 is TGTGCCAGCAGCGATCTAGGTGGCTACACCTTC. The full variable domain, with the rest looked up from reference TRBV9 and TRBJ1-2, is DSGVTQTPKHLITATGQRVTLRCSPRSGDLSVYWYQQSLDQGLQFLIQYYNGEERAKGNILERFSAQQFPDLHSELNLSSLELGDSALYFCASSDLGGYTFGSGTRLTVV.

The chain uses TRBV10-3 and TRBJ1-2; unclear D gene. CDR1 is ENHRY and CDR2 is SYGVKD in the germline V gene. With 11 bases removed from V and 3 bases from J, the gap between germline ends came to 16 bases. The CDR3 runs to 13 residues. The CDR3 region is CAFSPSEDYGYTF. CDR3 nucleotides: TGTGCCTTCTCCCCTTCCGAGGACTATGGCTACACCTTC.

V and J are TRBV28 and TRBJ1-1; 10 nucleotides align to TRBD1. CDR3 size: 17 residues. CDR1 and CDR2 from the germline V gene are MDHEN and SYDVKM. V shed 5 bases and J 1 base; nucleotides not matched to a gene: 10. The CDR3 loop reads CASSDPRQGAWNTEAFF. The CDR3 DNA is TGTGCCAGCAGTGATCCTAGACAGGGGGCCTGGAACACTGAAGCTTTCTTT.

CDR3 sequence reads: CATSDLAGGVETQYF. Here the CDR3 DNA reads TGTGCCACCAGTGATCTAGCGGGAGGGGTGGAGACCCAGTACTTC. The chain recombines TRBV24-1 with TRBJ2-5; 12 nucleotides line up with TRBD2. The germline CDR1 and CDR2 sequences are KGHDR and SFDVKD. This CDR3 is 15 amino acids long. Unmatched junction bases numbered 3, after V lost 3 bases and J lost 5 bases.

The V call is TRBV11-2, the J call TRBJ1-4; no firm D call. The germline V gene has CDR1 SGHAT and CDR2 FQNNGV. CDR3 length equals 14 residues. The V gene lost 4 bases and the J gene lost 8 bases, with 14 bases spanning the gap. CDR3 sequence (DNA): TGTGCCAGCAGCTCGGGCCCAAGTCGAGAAAAACTGTTTTTT. Translation gives CASSSGPSREKLFF.

The chain uses TRBV25-1 and TRBJ1-5; tentatively, D is TRBD1 (5 bases). CDR1 is MGHDK, CDR2 SYGVNS, per germline. Deletions cut 3 bases from V and 4 bases from J, with 10 bases between. The CDR3 spans 14 residues. CDR3 region: CASSDWQGNQPQHF. Written as DNA, the CDR3 is TGTGCCAGCAGTGACTGGCAGGGTAATCAGCCCCAGCATTTT.

The chain combines TRBV1 with TRBJ1-1. TRBV1 is flagged as a pseudogene. The CDR3 has 14 residues. In DNA, the CDR3 is TGCACCAGCAGCCAAGAACCCAGCCTAACTGAAGCTTTCTTT. It is translated as CTSSQEPSLTEAFF.

This clone occurred once. The chain carries TRBV30 and TRBJ2-1, with D possibly TRBD1 on 5 matching bases. V lost 0 bases and J 5 bases, leaving 14 bases between the germline ends. The CDR3 extends over 15 amino acids. CDR1 and CDR2 (germline): GTSNPN, SVGIG (reference sequence). The CDR3 nucleotides are TGTGCCTGGAGTGTACCCGTAGGGGCCAACAATGAGCAGTTCTTC. Protein product: CAWSVPVGANNEQFF.

The rearrangement links TRBV5-1 to TRBJ2-5; 13 bases match TRBD2. The CDR3 is made up of 18 amino acids. V lost 3 bases and J lost 4; bases outside the gene matches: 12. Germline loops: CDR1 SGHRS, CDR2 YFSETQ. The DNA for the CDR3 is TGCGCCAGCAGCTCGCCCAGACTAGCGGGAGGCGGAGGAGAGACCCAGTACTTC. Translating it yields CASSSPRLAGGGGETQYF.

This chain uses TRBV9 with TRBJ2-5, with TRBD2 matching over 10 bases. The V gene's germline CDR1 is SGDLS and CDR2 YYNGEE. This CDR3 contains 18 residues. Losses at the gene ends were 0 bases for V and 2 bases for J; bases not matched to a gene: 10. CDR3 nucleotide sequence: TGTGCCAGCAGCGTAGCTCCTAGCGGGAGAAACGGACAAGAGACCCAGTACTTC. The encoded protein is CASSVAPSGRNGQETQYF.

This chain joins TRBV15 and TRBJ2-7, with 7 nucleotides matching TRBD1. Germline CDR1 LNHNV, CDR2 YYDKDF (reference sequence). The CDR3 runs 15 residues. The junction had 9 bases not matched to a gene; V was cut back by 0 bases and J by 7 bases. The CDR3, as DNA: TGTGCCACCAGCAGAGATCAAGAGGGGGCGGGTGAGCAGTACTTC. Translating it yields CATSRDQEGAGEQYF.

This sequence joins TRBV28 and TRBJ1-1; TRBD1 aligns across 8 bases. CDR1 is MDHEN, CDR2 SYDVKM, per germline. The V segment lost 3 bases and the J segment 5 bases; nucleotides outside the gene matches: 5. CDR3 length: 14 amino acids. CDR3 amino acids: CASSLQGAWTEAFF. CDR3 nucleotide sequence: TGTGCCAGCAGTTTGCAGGGGGCATGGACTGAAGCTTTCTTT. The entire variable domain, with the rest obtained from reference TRBV28 and TRBJ1-1, is as follows: DVKVTQSSRYLVKRTGEKVFLECVQDMDHENMFWYRQDPGLGLRLIYFSYDVKMKEKGDIPEGYSVSREKKERFSLILESASTNQTSMYLCASSLQGAWTEAFFGQGTRLTVV.

The V call is TRBV5-4, the J call TRBJ1-4; D remains ambiguous. This CDR3 has 14 residues. Germline V CDR1 and CDR2: SGHNT, YYREEE (reference sequence). V shed 0 bases and J shed 8 bases, with 11 bases lying between them. CDR3 protein: CASSLGGREEKLFF. DNA of the CDR3: TGTGCCAGCAGCTTGGGCGGGAGGGAAGAAAAACTGTTTTTT.

This chain connects TRBV28 to TRBJ2-7; 9 nucleotides agree with TRBD2. CDR3 length: 16 residues. Unmatched junction bases numbered 7, after V lost 2 bases and J lost 2 bases. The germline CDR1 and CDR2 sequences are MDHEN and SYDVKM. The CDR3 reads CASSLEEGGRAYEQYF. CDR3 nucleotide sequence: TGTGCCAGCAGTTTAGAAGAAGGCGGGAGGGCCTACGAGCAGTACTTC.

This rearrangement joins TRBV18 to TRBJ2-3; D gene uncertain. CDR1 and CDR2 from the germline V gene are KGHSH and LQKENI. Trimming removed 4 bases at V and 10 bases at J, with 12 bases between. The CDR3 sequence is 12 residues long. The CDR3, as DNA: TGTGCCAGCTCACTGATGAGCTATCCGCAGTATTTT. As protein: CASSLMSYPQYF.

This rearrangement joins TRBV6-5 to TRBJ1-1, with D perhaps matching TRBD1 (5 bases). Per germline, CDR1 MNHEY and CDR2 SVGAGI. CDR3 length: 14 amino acids. V lost 0 bases and J 4 bases, leaving 9 bases between the germline ends. CDR3 in DNA: TGTGCCAGCAGTTACTCACAGGCGGTCACTGAAGCTTTCTTT. It specifies CASSYSQAVTEAFF.

The V gene is TRBV28, the J gene TRBJ2-7; D possibly matches TRBD1 or TRBD2 (5 bases each). Trimming took off 2 bases at V and 3 bases at J, with 14 bases between the two ends. From germline, CDR1 is MDHEN and CDR2 SYDVKM. This CDR3 contains 15 residues. DNA of the CDR3: TGTGCCAGCAGTTTAGTAGGGACGACCCTCTACGAGCAGTACTTC. Translated: CASSLVGTTLYEQYF.

The chain uses TRBV7-9 and TRBJ1-1; no firm D call. CDR1 is SEHNR and CDR2 is FQNEAQ in the germline V gene (reference sequence). There are 14 residues in the CDR3. Trimming took 1 base from V and 2 from J, leaving 8 bases between them. The CDR3 region is CASSLGSANTEAFF. The CDR3 region has the DNA TGTGCCAGCAGCTTAGGATCCGCTAACACTGAAGCTTTCTTT.

J is TRBJ2-7 and V is TRBV7-2; the D gene is possibly TRBD2 (7 bases). V lost 5 bases and J 7 bases, leaving 15 bases between the germline ends. This CDR3 contains 13 residues. Germline CDR1 is SGHTA and CDR2 is FQGNSA. DNA for the CDR3: TGTGCCAGCAGCCTATCGGGGAGGGGGGAGCAGTACTTC. Translated: CASSLSGRGEQYF.

The rearrangement joins TRBV18 to TRBJ1-5; no reliable D call. V was clipped by 2 bases and J by 3 bases, with 5 bases between them. Germline CDR1 is KGHSH and CDR2 is LQKENI. This CDR3 comprises 13 residues. CDR3 sequence reads: CASSPMVNQPQHF. The CDR3, as DNA: TGTGCCAGCTCACCAATGGTCAATCAGCCCCAGCATTTT. The full variable domain, with the rest looked up from reference TRBV18 and TRBJ1-5, is NAGVMQNPRHLVRRRGQEARLRCSPMKGHSHVYWYRQLPEEGLKFMVYLQKENIIDESGMPKERFSAEFPKEGPSILRIQQVVRGDSAAYFCASSPMVNQPQHFGDGTRLSIL.